The rows below give T cell receptor beta chains drawn from one sample of a study of blood T cell repertoires in COVID-19. This table comes from immunoSEQ multiplex PCR, and its TCRdb copy is limited to in-frame clones, with some not included. The sample lists about 220,000 clones; about 85% were seen once. Specimen: peripheral blood. The receptors originated from a man between 50 and 59 years old who had recovered from COVID-19. The CDR3 runs from the conserved cysteine through the conserved F or W. The order of the fields is J gene, V gene, D gene, clone size, CDR3 DNA, CDR3 protein. The D gene is left open where the match is weak. Size is stated for part of the rows, as once, few or many counts, or as a class when the clone is expanded.

J: TRBJ2-1; V: TRBV11-2; D: .; size: .; DNA: TGTGCCAGCAGCTTAGTGAACGGTATCAATGAGCAGTTCTTC; CDR3: CASSLVNGINEQFF
J: TRBJ1-1; V: TRBV27; D: TRBD1; size: once; DNA: TGTGCCAGCAGTAAACAGGGGGCGCGCACTGAAGCTTTCTTT; CDR3: CASSKQGARTEAFF
J: TRBJ2-7; V: TRBV24-1; D: .; size: .; DNA: TGTGCCACCAGTGACCCCACCGACAGCTACGAGCAGTACTTC; CDR3: CATSDPTDSYEQYF
J: TRBJ2-7; V: TRBV28; D: .; size: .; DNA: TGTGCCAGCAAAAATAGGGGCAGATCGGACGAGCAGTACTTC; CDR3: CASKNRGRSDEQYF
J: TRBJ2-2; V: TRBV25-1; D: TRBD1; size: .; DNA: TGTGCCAGCAGTGGGATACCGACAGGGGGCACCGGGGAGCTGTTTTTT; CDR3: CASSGIPTGGTGELFF
J: TRBJ2-7; V: TRBV6-5; D: TRBD1; size: few; DNA: TGTGCCAGCAGTTACCGGGACAGGGGCTACGAGCAGTACTTC; CDR3: CASSYRDRGYEQYF
J: TRBJ2-5; V: TRBV27; D: .; size: .; DNA: TGTGCCAGCCGAGGGCAGCAAGAGACCCAGTACTTC; CDR3: CASRGQQETQYF
J: TRBJ1-2; V: TRBV5-1; D: TRBD1; size: .; DNA: TGCGCCAGCAGCTTGGAGTACATAGGGGGCGCCAGCTATGGCTACACCTTC; CDR3: CASSLEYIGGASYGYTF
J: TRBJ2-4; V: TRBV7-6; D: TRBD2; size: .; DNA: TGTGCCAGCAGCCCAGTGACTAGCCTGAGCATTCAGTACTTC; CDR3: CASSPVTSLSIQYF
J: TRBJ2-3; V: TRBV4-2; D: .; size: .; DNA: TGTGCCAGCAGCCAAGGTCACACAGATACGCAGTATTTT; CDR3: CASSQGHTDTQYF
J: TRBJ2-7; V: TRBV7-6; D: TRBD2; size: .; DNA: TGTGCCAGCAGCTTAGGGGCCGCGCTAGCGGGATCTTTCGACTACGAGCAGTACTTC; CDR3: CASSLGAALAGSFDYEQYF
J: TRBJ2-5; V: TRBV30; D: TRBD2; size: .; DNA: TGTGCCTGGGGTGGACTAGCCGCCCAAGAGACCCAGTACTTC; CDR3: CAWGGLAAQETQYF
J: TRBJ1-5; V: TRBV28; D: .; size: .; DNA: TGTGCCAGCAGTTTCAGTTATCAGCCCCAGCATTTT; CDR3: CASSFSYQPQHF
J: TRBJ2-5; V: TRBV7-6; D: .; size: once; DNA: TGTGCCAGCAGCTTCTCTAGCATCCAAGAGACCCAGTACTTC; CDR3: CASSFSSIQETQYF
J: TRBJ2-7; V: TRBV19; D: .; size: .; DNA: TGTGCCAGTAGTACCTGGAGCGGGTCCGACGAGCAGTACTTC; CDR3: CASSTWSGSDEQYF
J: TRBJ1-2; V: TRBV9; D: .; size: .; DNA: TGTGCCAGCAGCTCCACTCCTCAGGGTGACTATGGCTACACCTTC; CDR3: CASSSTPQGDYGYTF
J: TRBJ1-5; V: TRBV27; D: TRBD1; size: .; DNA: TGTGCCAGCAGTCCCCGACAGGGACGTAGCAATCAGCCCCAGCATTTT; CDR3: CASSPRQGRSNQPQHF
J: TRBJ2-2; V: TRBV6-5; D: .; size: .; DNA: TGTGCCAGCAGTTACTCTAACAGCGGTACCGGGGAGCTGTTTTTT; CDR3: CASSYSNSGTGELFF
J: TRBJ2-2; V: TRBV7-7; D: .; size: once; DNA: TGTGCCAGCAGCAAGACCGGAGGGAGCGGAACCGGGGAGCTGTTTTTT; CDR3: CASSKTGGSGTGELFF
J: TRBJ1-5; V: TRBV2; D: .; size: .; DNA: TGTGCCAGCAAAGGGGAGGGGCTTCGCAATCAGCCCCAGCATTTT; CDR3: CASKGEGLRNQPQHF
J: TRBJ1-1; V: TRBV27; D: TRBD1; size: once; DNA: TGTGCCAGCAGTTCAGGGGGCACTGAAGCTTTCTTT; CDR3: CASSSGGTEAFF
J: TRBJ2-7; V: TRBV30; D: .; size: few; DNA: TGTGCCTGGAGCGAGTTCTACGAGCAGTACTTC; CDR3: CAWSEFYEQYF
J: TRBJ2-7; V: TRBV28; D: .; size: .; DNA: TGTGCCAGCAGTTTGGGGCAGGGAAGGCACGAGCAGTACTTC; CDR3: CASSLGQGRHEQYF
J: TRBJ2-2; V: TRBV28; D: TRBD2; size: .; DNA: TGTGCCAGCAGTTTTAGCGGGAGGGCCACCGGGGAGCTGTTTTTT; CDR3: CASSFSGRATGELFF
J: TRBJ1-5; V: TRBV7-9; D: .; size: .; DNA: TGTGCCAGCAGCTTAGCGGCAGGCAATCAGCCCCAGCATTTT; CDR3: CASSLAAGNQPQHF
J: TRBJ2-7; V: TRBV28; D: TRBD2; size: .; DNA: TGTGCCAGCAAAACTCTAGCGGGAGGTTCCTACGAGCAGTACTTC; CDR3: CASKTLAGGSYEQYF
J: TRBJ2-7; V: TRBV6-1; D: TRBD1; size: .; DNA: TGTGCCAGCAGTGAAGCGGGGACAGCAAATTACGAGCAGTACTTC; CDR3: CASSEAGTANYEQYF
J: TRBJ2-1; V: TRBV27; D: TRBD2; size: .; DNA: TGTGCCAGCAGTCATAGCGGGAGCTCCTACAATGAGCAGTTCTTC; CDR3: CASSHSGSSYNEQFF
J: TRBJ2-7; V: TRBV27; D: .; size: once; DNA: TGTGCCAGCAGTTCCCGGGAATGGCCCTACGAGCAGTACTTC; CDR3: CASSSREWPYEQYF
J: TRBJ1-5; V: TRBV30; D: TRBD1; size: .; DNA: TGTGCCTGGAGCAAAGGGACAGGCAATCAGCCCCAGCATTTT; CDR3: CAWSKGTGNQPQHF
J: TRBJ2-5; V: TRBV28; D: TRBD1; size: .; DNA: TGTGCCAGCAGCCGACAGGGTAACAAAAGGGAGACCCAGTACTTC; CDR3: CASSRQGNKRETQYF
J: TRBJ1-2; V: TRBV19; D: TRBD1; size: .; DNA: TGTGCCACTGCGGACTGGACAGGCCTTTCGTATGGCTACACCTTC; CDR3: CATADWTGLSYGYTF
J: TRBJ2-1; V: TRBV6-5; D: TRBD1; size: once; DNA: TGTGCCAGCAGATGGACAGGGGGTTACAATGAGCAGTTCTTC; CDR3: CASRWTGGYNEQFF
J: TRBJ2-2; V: TRBV5-1; D: TRBD2; size: .; DNA: TGCGCCAGCAGCTCCGGGACTAGCGGATACACCGGGGAGCTGTTTTTT; CDR3: CASSSGTSGYTGELFF
J: TRBJ1-3; V: TRBV28; D: TRBD1; size: few; DNA: TGTGCCAGCAGGCCAGGACAGGCTGGAAACACCATATATTTT; CDR3: CASRPGQAGNTIYF
J: TRBJ2-5; V: TRBV7-7; D: .; size: once; DNA: TGTGCCAGCAGCTTAGGTCCAGGGTGGCCAGAGACCCAGTACTTC; CDR3: CASSLGPGWPETQYF
J: TRBJ1-5; V: TRBV28; D: TRBD1; size: .; DNA: TGTGCCAGCAGTGGCAGACAGGGGAATCAGCCCCAGCATTTT; CDR3: CASSGRQGNQPQHF
J: TRBJ2-7; V: TRBV28; D: TRBD2; size: .; DNA: TGTGCCAGCAACCTAGCGGCCCCTTACGAGCAGTACTTC; CDR3: CASNLAAPYEQYF
J: TRBJ1-2; V: TRBV10-3; D: TRBD1; size: .; DNA: TGTGCCACTGGGACAGGCGACTATGGCTACACCTTC; CDR3: CATGTGDYGYTF
J: TRBJ1-6; V: TRBV30; D: .; size: few; DNA: TGTGCCTGGCGGGGTCTGGGGCCCCTCCACTTT; CDR3: CAWRGLGPLHF
J: TRBJ2-1; V: TRBV27; D: TRBD1; size: few; DNA: TGTGCCAGCAGTCCATGGACAGGGGGCGAATTGAATGAGCAGTTCTTC; CDR3: CASSPWTGGELNEQFF
J: TRBJ2-5; V: TRBV5-1; D: TRBD1; size: .; DNA: TGCGCCAGCAGCATCGGACAGGTTCAAGAGACCCAGTACTTC; CDR3: CASSIGQVQETQYF
J: TRBJ2-7; V: TRBV28; D: TRBD2; size: .; DNA: TGTGCCACCAGGGGACTAGCGGGCACCTACGAGCAGTACTTC; CDR3: CATRGLAGTYEQYF
J: TRBJ2-7; V: TRBV10-3; D: TRBD1; size: .; DNA: TGTGCCATCAGTGAGCCTATGACAGGGTACGAGCAGTACTTC; CDR3: CAISEPMTGYEQYF
J: TRBJ2-3; V: TRBV19; D: .; size: .; DNA: TGTGCCAGTAGTATAGTTCGGGGGGCTAGCACAGATACGCAGTATTTT; CDR3: CASSIVRGASTDTQYF
J: TRBJ1-2; V: TRBV19; D: TRBD1; size: .; DNA: TGTGCCAGTAGTTTTGGGACAGGGGGTGGCTATGGCTACACCTTC; CDR3: CASSFGTGGGYGYTF
J: TRBJ1-3; V: TRBV27; D: .; size: .; DNA: TGTGCCAGCAGTCCTACAGGGAGACCAAGAAACACCATATATTTT; CDR3: CASSPTGRPRNTIYF
J: TRBJ2-5; V: TRBV6-5; D: .; size: .; DNA: TGTGCCAGTTCGGGGGGCTGGGGGGAGACCCAGTACTTC; CDR3: CASSGGWGETQYF
J: TRBJ2-7; V: TRBV30; D: TRBD1; size: .; DNA: TGTGCCTGGAAGGGGGGACAGGGTCGCGAGCAGTACTTC; CDR3: CAWKGGQGREQYF
J: TRBJ2-5; V: TRBV7-6; D: .; size: .; DNA: TGTGCCAGCAGCTTAGACGAGGGAGTCGATCAAGAGACCCAGTACTTC; CDR3: CASSLDEGVDQETQYF
J: TRBJ2-5; V: TRBV28; D: .; size: .; DNA: TGTGCCAGCAGTTTCCGCAGAACCCTTCAAGAGACCCAGTACTTC; CDR3: CASSFRRTLQETQYF
J: TRBJ2-2; V: TRBV6-5; D: TRBD2; size: .; DNA: TGTGCCAGCAGTTGGACTAGCGGTCGACCCGGGGAGCTGTTTTTT; CDR3: CASSWTSGRPGELFF
J: TRBJ2-5; V: TRBV12-5; D: .; size: once; DNA: TGTGCTAGTGGCTCGAGTTTCAGCGAGCGAGAGACCCAGTACTTC; CDR3: CASGSSFSERETQYF
J: TRBJ1-1; V: TRBV30; D: TRBD1; size: .; DNA: TGTGCCTTCCAGGGGGGCGGATGGAACACTGAAGCTTTCTTT; CDR3: CAFQGGGWNTEAFF
J: TRBJ2-7; V: TRBV28; D: TRBD1; size: few; DNA: TGTGCCAGCAGTTTGGGGACAGGGGCTCCCTACGAGCAGTACTTC; CDR3: CASSLGTGAPYEQYF